Presented here are 23 T cell receptor beta chains from one specimen sequenced in a study of blood T cell repertoires in COVID-19. The data were produced by immunoSEQ multiplex PCR, yet TCRdb's version contains in-frame clones alone and is incomplete. The table has about 190,000 clones, approximately 91% seen once. The material sequenced was peripheral blood. Receptors originate from a man under 40 with acute or convalescent COVID-19.

This sequence joins TRBV6-5 and TRBJ1-5; D might be TRBD1 (5 bases). Germline lookup yields CDR1 MNHEY and CDR2 SVGAGI. The CDR3 consists of 15 residues. Trimming took off 6 bases at V and 1 base at J, with 13 bases between the two ends. CDR3: CASRPGQGSNQPQHF. DNA for the CDR3: TGTGCCAGCAGACCCGGACAAGGCAGCAATCAGCCCCAGCATTTT.

The CDR3 region is CASGLALRGTDTQYF. DNA of the CDR3: TGTGCCAGCGGCCTAGCCTTGCGAGGCACAGATACGCAGTATTTT. The chain employs TRBV27 and TRBJ2-3; a possible D gene is TRBD2 (5 bases). V dropped 8 bases and J dropped 1 base, with 16 bases sitting between them. CDR1 is MNHEY and CDR2 is SMNVEV in the germline V gene (reference sequence). The CDR3 contains 15 residues.

The J gene is TRBJ1-3, the V gene TRBV4-1; D not certain. CDR3 length: 16 amino acids. Germline CDR1 MGHRA, CDR2 YSYEKL. V lost 2 bases, J lost 0 bases, and 11 bases lay in between. The CDR3 region is CASSQTSGYSGNTIYF. The CDR3 bases are TGCGCCAGCAGCCAAACCTCAGGATACTCTGGAAACACCATATATTTT.

This chain's CDR3 is CSASGLVWGYTDTQYF. CDR3 coding DNA: TGCAGTGCTAGTGGACTAGTCTGGGGGTACACAGATACGCAGTATTTT. This sequence joins TRBV20-1 and TRBJ2-3; TRBD2 matches 7 bases. This CDR3 comprises 16 residues. Germline V CDR1 and CDR2: DFQATT, SNEGSKA (reference sequence). V gave up 3 bases and J gave up 2 bases; unmatched junction bases: 11.

As DNA, the CDR3 is TGTGCCAGCTCACCTCCTAGGACCTGGAGAGGGGAGACCCAGTACTTC. Its translation is CASSPPRTWRGETQYF. The rearrangement joins TRBV18 to TRBJ2-5; tentative D call: TRBD2 (5 bases). Trimming cost V 3 bases and J 5 bases, with 19 bases left between them. Germline CDR1 reads KGHSH; CDR2 reads LQKENI. CDR3 size: 16 residues.

This chain joins TRBV11-2 and TRBJ2-7; 10 bases match TRBD2. The CDR3 length is 14 residues. Germline CDR1 SGHAT, CDR2 FQNNGV. Germline trimming cut 3 bases from V and 3 bases from J; bases unmatched to any gene: 2. The CDR3 coding sequence is TGTGCCAGCAGCTTCGCTAGCGGGAGCTACGAGCAGTACTTC. Amino acid sequence: CASSFASGSYEQYF.

The chain carries TRBV19 and TRBJ2-6; possibly TRBD1 for D (5 bases). V lost 5 bases and J lost 0, with 11 bases in between. The CDR3 has 16 residues. Looked up from germline, CDR1 is LNHDA and CDR2 is SQIVND (reference sequence). The CDR3 nucleotides read TGTGCCAGTAGTGACAGACCAGACTCTGGGGCCAACGTCCTGACTTTC. Protein product: CASSDRPDSGANVLTF.

The rearrangement joins TRBV7-9 to TRBJ1-6; TRBD1 matches at 7 bases. Trimming took 1 base from V and 5 from J; bases not matched to a gene: 2. Germline V lookup: CDR1 SEHNR, CDR2 FQNEAQ (reference sequence). The length of the CDR3 is 15 residues. DNA of the CDR3: TGTGCCAGCAGCTTAGTTGGGACAGATAATTCACCCCTCCACTTT. This encodes CASSLVGTDNSPLHF. Full variable domain (missing parts from reference TRBV7-9 and TRBJ1-6): DTGVSQNPRHKITKRGQNVTFRCDPISEHNRLYWYRQTLGQGPEFLTYFQNEAQLEKSRLLSDRFSAERPKGSFSTLEIQRTEQGDSAMYLCASSLVGTDNSPLHFGNGTRLTVT.

This sequence joins TRBV3-1 (or the pseudogene TRBV3-2) and TRBJ2-7, with 8 bases lining up with TRBD2. Germline CDR1 reads LGHDT; CDR2 reads YNNKEL (reference sequence). The CDR3 length is 16 residues. Trimming removed 1 base from V and 4 bases from J; junction bases left unmatched: 9. The CDR3, as DNA: TGTGCCAGCAGCCAAGGGGGACTAGTGGTTGTATACGAGCAGTACTTC. This codes for CASSQGGLVVVYEQYF.

V gene TRBV5-1 combines with J gene TRBJ2-5; D is perhaps TRBD1 (6 bases). Germline loops: CDR1 SGHRS, CDR2 YFSETQ. This CDR3 is 15 amino acids long. Trimming cost V 0 bases and J 4 bases, with 13 bases left between them. The CDR3 protein is CASSLGGGRGETQYF. CDR3 in DNA: TGCGCCAGCAGCTTGGGAGGCGGCAGGGGAGAGACCCAGTACTTC.

The chain has TRBV2 and TRBJ1-6; D uncertain. The CDR3 has 15 residues. Germline CDR1 is SNHLY and CDR2 is FYNNEI. V gave up 6 bases and J gave up 0 bases, with 9 bases separating them. The CDR3 DNA sequence: TGTGCCAGCAGCGCGGATAGCTCCTATAATTCACCCCTCCACTTT. This codes for CASSADSSYNSPLHF.

This clone showed up just a few times. The gene calls are TRBV29-1 and TRBJ1-1, with 11 bases identical to TRBD1. V lost 7 bases to trimming and J lost 5 bases; unmatched junction nucleotides: 9. The CDR3 sequence is 14 residues long. The V gene's germline CDR1 is SQVTM and CDR2 ANQGSEA. CDR3 DNA: TGCAGCGGGAGCCCGGGGGACAGGGGGACTGAAGCTTTCTTT. The encoded protein is CSGSPGDRGTEAFF.

The J gene is TRBJ1-1, the V gene TRBV18; D might be TRBD1 (6 bases). V was shortened by 5 bases and J by 1 base, with 8 bases between the two germline ends. CDR1 is KGHSH, CDR2 LQKENI, per germline. This CDR3 comprises 13 residues. CDR3 sequence: CASSGDTNTEAFF. For the CDR3, the DNA is TGTGCCAGCTCAGGGGACACGAACACTGAAGCTTTCTTT.

The chain recombines TRBV9 with TRBJ2-7, with a weak D call TRBD2 (5 bases). Looked up from germline, CDR1 is SGDLS and CDR2 is YYNGEE. The CDR3 spans 15 residues. V was shortened by 0 bases and J by 6 bases, with 16 bases between the two germline ends. CDR3 in amino acids: CASSVDGLAPSEQYF. CDR3 in DNA: TGTGCCAGCAGCGTAGATGGGCTAGCCCCCTCCGAGCAGTACTTC.

The chain joins TRBV18 to TRBJ2-7; no clear D. Trimming stripped 3 bases from V and 2 bases from J, with 17 bases between. Germline CDR1 and CDR2: KGHSH and LQKENI. The CDR3 covers 16 residues. CDR3 protein: CASSPYRHTTAYEQYF. CDR3 nucleotides: TGTGCCAGCTCACCGTACCGCCACACTACTGCCTACGAGCAGTACTTC. The whole variable domain, remainder taken from reference TRBV18 and TRBJ2-7, is NAGVMQNPRHLVRRRGQEARLRCSPMKGHSHVYWYRQLPEEGLKFMVYLQKENIIDESGMPKERFSAEFPKEGPSILRIQQVVRGDSAAYFCASSPYRHTTAYEQYFGPGTRLTVT.

The chain carries TRBV6-2 or TRBV6-3 and TRBJ2-3; D uncertain. Trimming removed 2 bases from V and 1 base from J, with 10 bases in between. This CDR3 region has 15 residues. Per germline, CDR1 MNHEY and CDR2 SVGEGT. This CDR3 reads CASSYPKRGTDTQYF. The CDR3 DNA follows: TGTGCCAGCAGTTACCCTAAGCGAGGCACAGATACGCAGTATTTT.

The rearrangement joins TRBV5-1 to TRBJ2-7, with D possibly being TRBD2 (6 bases). V dropped 1 base and J dropped 3 bases, with 8 bases sitting between them. CDR1 is SGHRS, CDR2 YFSETQ, per germline. CDR3 length: 13 residues. CDR3 coding DNA: TGCGCCAGCAGCTTGAGGGAGGACTACGAGCAGTACTTC. It translates to CASSLREDYEQYF.

The genes are TRBV5-6 and TRBJ2-3; D gene uncertain. V was shortened by 0 bases and J by 5 bases, with 7 bases between the two germline ends. The germline V gene encodes CDR1 SGHDT and CDR2 YYEEEE. This CDR3 has 13 residues. The CDR3 protein is CASSLGPQDTQYF. DNA of the CDR3: TGTGCCAGCAGCTTGGGGCCCCAAGATACGCAGTATTTT. Looking up the rest from reference TRBV5-6 and TRBJ2-3 gives the full variable domain: DAGVTQSPTHLIKTRGQQVTLRCSPKSGHDTVSWYQQALGQGPQFIFQYYEEEERQRGNFPDRFSGHQFPNYSSELNVNALLLGDSALYLCASSLGPQDTQYFGPGTRLTVL.

The V and J genes are TRBV25-1 and TRBJ2-1; D gene uncertain. This CDR3 region has 12 residues. V was cut by 3 bases and J by 8 bases, with 8 bases left in between. The V gene's germline CDR1 is MGHDK and CDR2 SYGVNS. The CDR3 spells CASSDSSDEQFF. The CDR3 DNA reads TGTGCCAGCAGTGATTCCTCAGATGAGCAGTTCTTC.

The V and J genes are TRBV19 and TRBJ2-7; 10 bases map to TRBD2. The length of the CDR3 is 16 residues. With V trimmed by 3 bases and J by 0 bases, 5 bases remained unmatched. CDR1 and CDR2 (germline): LNHDA, SQIVND (reference sequence). Here the CDR3 reads CASSMSSGGYSYEQYF. CDR3 nucleotide sequence: TGTGCCAGTAGTATGAGTAGCGGGGGGTACTCCTACGAGCAGTACTTC.

The chain combines TRBV28 with TRBJ1-2; a possible D gene is TRBD1 (6 bases). Germline values: CDR1 MDHEN, CDR2 SYDVKM. The CDR3 loop spans 16 amino acids. Trimming left V 4 bases short and J 0 bases short, with 15 bases between. As DNA, the CDR3 is TGTGCCAGCAGTTCCCCCAGGGGTACTTCTAACTATGGCTACACCTTC. Encoded protein: CASSSPRGTSNYGYTF.

The rearrangement joins TRBV6-5 to TRBJ2-3; a weak D match, TRBD2 (6 bases). Per germline, CDR1 MNHEY and CDR2 SVGAGI. This CDR3 spans 14 amino acids. V was cut by 6 bases and J by 4 bases, with 14 bases left in between. CDR3 nucleotide sequence: TGTGCCAGCAGGGACACGGGGGTGTCAGATACGCAGTATTTT. Translating gives CASRDTGVSDTQYF.

The rearrangement uses TRBV11-2 and TRBJ2-2; no clear D. With 4 bases removed from V and 3 bases from J, the gap between germline ends came to 9 bases. Germline V gene lookup returns CDR1 SGHAT and CDR2 FQNNGV. There are 14 residues in the CDR3. The CDR3 protein is CASSSQQYTGELFF. DNA for the CDR3: TGTGCCAGCAGCTCTCAACAGTACACCGGGGAGCTGTTTTTT. Based on the CDR3 plus reference TRBV11-2 and TRBJ2-2, the full variable domain is EAGVAQSPRYKIIEKRQSVAFWCNPISGHATLYWYQQILGQGPKLLIQFQNNGVVDDSQLPKDRFSAERLKGVDSTLKIQPAKLEDSAVYLCASSSQQYTGELFFGEGSRLTVL.